Each of the 14 T cell receptor beta chains below was sequenced from the same sample in a study of OX40 agonist ivuxolimab in advanced cancers. TCRdb's copy holds only in-frame clones and misses some; the assay was immunoSEQ multiplex PCR. The table has roughly 58,000 clones, 65% to 85% seen once; the top ten hold 0.55% to 0.65%. The material sequenced was CD4+ or CD8+ T cells sorted from blood, taken in a trial of the OX40 agonist ivuxolimab. These receptors were collected from an adult with an advanced solid tumor such as melanoma, head and neck, liver or kidney cancer.

The chain is built from TRBV18 and TRBJ2-7; either TRBD1 or TRBD2 may supply D (5 bases each). CDR1 is KGHSH, CDR2 LQKENI, per germline. The CDR3 is made up of 13 amino acids. V lost 4 bases to trimming and J lost 3 bases, with 10 bases between them. CDR3 region: CASSQGPNYEQYF. The CDR3 DNA sequence: TGTGCCAGCTCACAGGGACCTAACTACGAGCAGTACTTC.

V usage is TRBV6-5 and J usage is TRBJ2-7; 10 bases match TRBD2. The length of the CDR3 is 16 residues. Germline-derived CDR1 and CDR2 are MNHEY and SVGAGI. Trimming at V came to 3 bases and at J to 3 bases, leaving 8 bases not matched to a gene. DNA for the CDR3: TGTGCCAGCAGTTATCAAGCTAGCGGGAGTGGCTACGAGCAGTACTTC. Translation gives CASSYQASGSGYEQYF.

The chain employs TRBV4-3 and TRBJ2-7, with TRBD1 matching 8 bases. CDR3 length equals 14 residues. V shed 2 bases and J 3 bases; nucleotides not matched to a gene: 3. Germline-derived CDR1 and CDR2 are LGHNA and YSLEER. For the CDR3, the DNA is TGCGCCAGCAGCCAAAGAACAGGGGGCTACGAGCAGTACTTC. This translates into CASSQRTGGYEQYF.

The rearrangement links TRBV27 to TRBJ1-5; D is undetermined. The V end was cut by 5 bases, the J end by 7 bases, with 15 bases between. Per the germline V gene, CDR1 is MNHEY and CDR2 is SMNVEV (reference sequence). The CDR3 length is 14 residues. The DNA of the CDR3 is TGTGCCAGCAGTCCAGTCGGAGGGAGGCAGCCCCAGCATTTT. This encodes CASSPVGGRQPQHF.

V and J are TRBV7-9 and TRBJ1-1; no firm D call. Trimming left V 3 bases short and J 2 bases short, with 13 bases between. From germline, CDR1 is SEHNR and CDR2 FQNEAQ (reference sequence). This CDR3 has 15 residues. CDR3 loop: CASSFFGWGNTEAFF. The CDR3 DNA is TGTGCCAGCAGCTTCTTTGGGTGGGGAAACACTGAAGCTTTCTTT.

This chain uses TRBV4-2 with TRBJ2-1, with 12 positions matching TRBD2. CDR3 length: 15 residues. The J segment lost 7 bases and the V segment lost 4 bases, leaving 5 bases of the junction unmatched. Germline values: CDR1 LGHNA, CDR2 YNFKEQ. The DNA for the CDR3 is TGTGCCAGCAGCCGACTAGCGGGAGTGGGGAATGAGCAGTTCTTC. The encoded protein is CASSRLAGVGNEQFF.

The V and J genes are TRBV28 and TRBJ2-7; D is possibly TRBD1 or TRBD2 (5 bases each). This CDR3 comprises 15 residues. Germline V gene data show CDR1 as MDHEN and CDR2 as SYDVKM. Between the trimmed V and J ends, which lost 6 bases and 6 bases, there was a span of 21 bases. In nucleotides, the CDR3 is TGTGCCAGCAGCACAGGCGGGCAGGGCCAGCGCGAGCAGTACTTC. This sequence encodes CASSTGGQGQREQYF.

The chain links TRBV18 to TRBJ2-5; D may be TRBD1 (6 bases). The germline gives CDR1 KGHSH, CDR2 LQKENI. This CDR3 has 13 amino acids. Trimming removed 4 bases at V and 2 bases at J, with 8 bases between. CDR3 bases: TGTGCCAGCTCACTGGGACAACAAGAGACCCAGTACTTC. It translates to CASSLGQQETQYF.

This chain joins TRBV20-1 and TRBJ2-5; TRBD2 might be the D (5 bases). CDR1 DFQATT and CDR2 SNEGSKA come from the germline V gene (reference sequence). V gave up 4 bases and J gave up 5 bases, with 8 bases separating them. The CDR3 covers 11 residues. The CDR3 loop is CSANRRETQYF. DNA of the CDR3: TGCAGTGCTAACCGGAGGGAGACCCAGTACTTC.

The chain combines TRBV5-1 with TRBJ2-5; D may be TRBD1 or TRBD2 (5 bases each). The CDR3 has 15 residues. The V end lost 0 bases, the J end lost 2 bases, and 11 bases lay between the germline ends. Per germline, CDR1 SGHRS and CDR2 YFSETQ. CDR3 nucleotides: TGCGCCAGCAGCTTGGCAGGGTTAGCGCAAGAGACCCAGTACTTC. This sequence encodes CASSLAGLAQETQYF. Together with reference TRBV5-1 and TRBJ2-5, the CDR3 gives the full variable domain: KAGVTQTPRYLIKTRGQQVTLSCSPISGHRSVSWYQQTPGQGLQFLFEYFSETQRNKGNFPGRFSGRQFSNSRSEMNVSTLELGDSALYLCASSLAGLAQETQYFGPGTRLLVL.

The genes are TRBV7-9 and TRBJ1-5, with D unclear. The germline V gene encodes CDR1 SEHNR and CDR2 FQNEAQ (reference sequence). The length of the CDR3 is 10 residues. The V gene lost 8 bases and the J gene lost 11 bases, with 10 bases spanning the gap. CDR3 in DNA: TGTGCCAGCTTGAGGTCGGCCCAGCATTTT. This sequence encodes CASLRSAQHF.

This rearrangement joins TRBV19 to TRBJ1-1, with 8 bases lining up with TRBD1. The V gene end was trimmed by 8 bases and the J gene end by 0 bases; junction bases not matched to a gene: 11. The CDR3 runs 16 residues. Looked up from germline, CDR1 is LNHDA and CDR2 is SQIVND (reference sequence). The CDR3 here is CASLGTGRSVNTEAFF. As DNA, the CDR3 is TGTGCCAGTCTAGGGACAGGCCGCTCGGTGAACACTGAAGCTTTCTTT.

The chain is built from TRBV7-2 and TRBJ2-5; D may match TRBD1 or TRBD2 (7 bases each). V lost 6 bases and J lost 4, with 15 bases in between. Germline V gives CDR1 SGHTA, CDR2 FQGNSA. This CDR3 spans 14 amino acids. In DNA, the CDR3 is TGTGCCAGCAGTCAGGGGGGGGTTCCAGAGACCCAGTACTTC. It translates to CASSQGGVPETQYF. Full variable domain (remainder filled in from reference TRBV7-2 and TRBJ2-5): GAGVSQSPSNKVTEKGKDVELRCDPISGHTALYWYRQSLGQGLEFLIYFQGNSAPDKSGLPSDRFSAERTGGSVSTLTIQRTQQEDSAVYLCASSQGGVPETQYFGPGTRLLVL.

The rearrangement links TRBV11-2 to TRBJ2-1; TRBD2 matches 8 bases. Germline CDR1 is SGHAT and CDR2 is FQNNGV. V lost 3 bases to trimming and J lost 4 bases; unmatched junction nucleotides: 8. The CDR3 length is 16 residues. CDR3 amino acids: CASSFNAGGYYNEQFF. The CDR3 nucleotides are TGTGCCAGCAGCTTTAATGCGGGGGGATATTACAATGAGCAGTTCTTC. The whole variable domain, remainder taken from reference TRBV11-2 and TRBJ2-1, is EAGVAQSPRYKIIEKRQSVAFWCNPISGHATLYWYQQILGQGPKLLIQFQNNGVVDDSQLPKDRFSAERLKGVDSTLKIQPAKLEDSAVYLCASSFNAGGYYNEQFFGPGTRLTVL.